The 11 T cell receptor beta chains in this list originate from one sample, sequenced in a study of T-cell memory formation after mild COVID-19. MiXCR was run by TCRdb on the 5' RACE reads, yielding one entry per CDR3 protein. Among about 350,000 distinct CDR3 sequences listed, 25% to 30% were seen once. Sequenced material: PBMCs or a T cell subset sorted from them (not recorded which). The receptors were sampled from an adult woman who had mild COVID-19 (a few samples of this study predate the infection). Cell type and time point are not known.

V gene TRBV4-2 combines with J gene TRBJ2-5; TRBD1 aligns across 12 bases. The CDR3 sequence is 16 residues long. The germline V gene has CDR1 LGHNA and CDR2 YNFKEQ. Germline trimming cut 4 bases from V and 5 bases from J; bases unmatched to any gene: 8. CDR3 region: CASSLASGQGAETQYF. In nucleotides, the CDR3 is TGTGCCAGCAGCCTCGCCTCGGGACAGGGGGCTGAGACCCAGTACTTC.

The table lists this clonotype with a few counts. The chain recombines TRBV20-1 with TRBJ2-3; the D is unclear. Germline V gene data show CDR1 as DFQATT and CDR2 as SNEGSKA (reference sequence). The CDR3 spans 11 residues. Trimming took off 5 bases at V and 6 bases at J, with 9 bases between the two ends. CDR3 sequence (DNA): TGCAGTGCTCTCAGGCAGGATACGCAGTATTTT. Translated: CSALRQDTQYF.

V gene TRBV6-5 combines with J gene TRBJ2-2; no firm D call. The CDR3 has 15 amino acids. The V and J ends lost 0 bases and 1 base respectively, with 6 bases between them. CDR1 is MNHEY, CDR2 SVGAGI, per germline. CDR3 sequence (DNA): TGTGCCAGCAGTTACTCGAGCCAGAACACCGGGGAGCTGTTTTTT. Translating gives CASSYSSQNTGELFF.

The DNA of the CDR3 is TGTGCCAGCAGCCAGCCCGAGTGGCCAAGTAGCGAGCAGTACTTC. Translating gives CASSQPEWPSSEQYF. The gene calls are TRBV6-5 and TRBJ2-7, with D unresolved. This CDR3 region has 15 residues. The germline V and J ends were trimmed by 6 bases and 6 bases, with 21 bases remaining between them. The germline CDR1 and CDR2 sequences are MNHEY and SVGAGI.

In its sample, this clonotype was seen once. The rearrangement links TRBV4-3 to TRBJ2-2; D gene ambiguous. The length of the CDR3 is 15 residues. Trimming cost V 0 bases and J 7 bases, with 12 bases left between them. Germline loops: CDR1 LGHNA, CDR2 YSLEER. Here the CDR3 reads CASSQDRILVGELFF. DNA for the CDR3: TGCGCCAGCAGCCAAGATAGGATTCTGGTCGGGGAGCTGTTTTTT.

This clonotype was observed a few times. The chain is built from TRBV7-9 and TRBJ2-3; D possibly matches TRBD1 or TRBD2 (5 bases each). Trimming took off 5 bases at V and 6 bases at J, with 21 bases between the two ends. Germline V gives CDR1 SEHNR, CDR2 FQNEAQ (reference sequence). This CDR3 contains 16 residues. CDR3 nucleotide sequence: TGTGCCAGCAGCCCCCGAGGGGCCCTCCTCTCGGATACGCAGTATTTT. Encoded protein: CASSPRGALLSDTQYF.

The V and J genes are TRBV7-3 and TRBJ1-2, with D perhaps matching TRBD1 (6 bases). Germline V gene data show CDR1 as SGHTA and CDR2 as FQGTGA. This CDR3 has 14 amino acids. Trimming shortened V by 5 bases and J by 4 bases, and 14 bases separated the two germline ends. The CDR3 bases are TGTGCCAGCAGCCGAGGGGGGGAGGGCTATGGCTACACCTTC. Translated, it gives CASSRGGEGYGYTF.

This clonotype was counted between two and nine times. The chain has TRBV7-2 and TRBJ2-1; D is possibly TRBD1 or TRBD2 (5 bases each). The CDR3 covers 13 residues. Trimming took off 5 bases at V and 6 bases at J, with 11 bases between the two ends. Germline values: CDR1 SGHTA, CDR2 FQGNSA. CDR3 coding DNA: TGTGCCAGCAGCCCGCCGGGGCCCAATGAGCAGTTCTTC. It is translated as CASSPPGPNEQFF.

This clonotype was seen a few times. The CDR3 reads CASSGQGTWFF. In DNA form, the CDR3 reads TGTGCCAGTAGCGGACAGGGGACCTGGTTCTTC. This chain links TRBV19 with TRBJ2-1, with 9 positions matching TRBD1. Looked up from germline, CDR1 is LNHDA and CDR2 is SQIVND (reference sequence). Trimming cost V 6 bases and J 15 bases; bases outside gene matches: 6. The CDR3 runs 11 residues.

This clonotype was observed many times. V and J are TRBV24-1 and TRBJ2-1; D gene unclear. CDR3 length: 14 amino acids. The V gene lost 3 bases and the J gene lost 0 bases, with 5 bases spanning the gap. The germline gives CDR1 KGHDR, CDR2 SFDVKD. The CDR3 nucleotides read TGTGCCACCAGTGATCAGCGCTCCTACAATGAGCAGTTCTTC. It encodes CATSDQRSYNEQFF.

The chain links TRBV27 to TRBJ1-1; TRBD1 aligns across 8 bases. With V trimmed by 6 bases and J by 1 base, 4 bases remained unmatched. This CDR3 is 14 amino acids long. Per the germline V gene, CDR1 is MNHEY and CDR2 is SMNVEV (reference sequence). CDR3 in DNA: TGTGCCAGCAGAAAGACAGGGGCGAACACTGAAGCTTTCTTT. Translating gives CASRKTGANTEAFF.